This T cell receptor beta chain stems from a study of blood T cell repertoires in COVID-19. Study background: From the United States, Italy and Spain came samples of acute and convalescent COVID-19.

CDR3 size: 12 residues. Per the germline V gene, CDR1 is MNHEY and CDR2 is SVGAGI. In the original processing: Reference gene primer amplification gave nucleated cell count estimates. Sequenced by immunoSEQ multiplex PCR; TCRdb stores in-frame clones only, minus some. V and J calls and clone size are those listed in that table; D and trimming were worked out from the DNA. Found here are fewer than 200,000 clones, 88% of them singletons; the top ten hold under 6.5%. This sequence originates from a man aged 35 to 55 with active or convalescent COVID-19. Sequenced material: peripheral blood. The chain joins TRBV6-5 to TRBJ2-7; TRBD1 is a possible D gene (5 bases). CDR3 in amino acids: CSTGRVLYEQYF. DNA for the CDR3: TGTTCCACCGGCAGGGTACTATACGAGCAGTACTTC.